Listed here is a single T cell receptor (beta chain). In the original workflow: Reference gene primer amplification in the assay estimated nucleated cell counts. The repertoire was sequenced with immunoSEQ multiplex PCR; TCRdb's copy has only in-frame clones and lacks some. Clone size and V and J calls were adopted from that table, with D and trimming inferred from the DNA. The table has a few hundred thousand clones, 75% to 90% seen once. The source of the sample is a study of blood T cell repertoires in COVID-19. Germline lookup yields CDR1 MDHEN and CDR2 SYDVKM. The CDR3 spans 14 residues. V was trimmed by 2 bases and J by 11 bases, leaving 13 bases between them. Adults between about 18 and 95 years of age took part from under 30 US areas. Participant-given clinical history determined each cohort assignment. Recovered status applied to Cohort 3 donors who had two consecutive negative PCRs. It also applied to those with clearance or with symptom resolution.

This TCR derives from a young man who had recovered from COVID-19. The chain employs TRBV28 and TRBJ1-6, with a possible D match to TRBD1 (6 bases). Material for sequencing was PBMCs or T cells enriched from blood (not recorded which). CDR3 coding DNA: TGTGCCAGCAGTTTACTGCGGACAGCCCCACCCCTCCACTTT. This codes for CASSLLRTAPPLHF. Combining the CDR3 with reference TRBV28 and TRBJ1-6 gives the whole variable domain DVKVTQSSRYLVKRTGEKVFLECVQDMDHENMFWYRQDPGLGLRLIYFSYDVKMKEKGDIPEGYSVSREKKERFSLILESASTNQTSMYLCASSLLRTAPPLHFGNGTRLTVT.